What follows describes a single T cell receptor (beta chain). The data were obtained in a study of technical replicates of blood from a handful of donors. The CDR3 consists of 13 residues. CDR1 is MNHEY and CDR2 is SVGAGI in the germline V gene. Trimming took off 6 bases at V and 7 bases at J, with 13 bases between the two ends. Profiling relied on immunoSEQ multiplex PCR, and the TCRdb table lists in-frame clones only, not all of them. The sample has about 100,000 clones; around 96% are singletons. Sequences were obtained from T cells isolated from PBMCs. The chain links TRBV6-5 to TRBJ2-1; maybe TRBD2 (5 bases). This TCR was sampled from a human donor in good health. CDR3: CASSLARGNEQFF. The DNA of the CDR3 is TGTGCCAGCAGCCTGGCCCGAGGGAATGAGCAGTTCTTC.